This TCR beta chain was recorded in a study of regulatory T cells in long-lasting Graves disease. The time point here: newly diagnosed GD, antithyroid drugs for less than 3 months. Researchers made the TCR library from RNA that was extracted from PBMCs. Graves' disease diagnoses followed American Thyroid Association guidelines. The authors built TCR beta libraries using iRepertoire HTBI primers and Arm-PCR of CDR3 regions. One entry per CDR3 protein, called by TCRdb with MiXCR from the multiplex PCR reads. The data hold hundreds of thousands of distinct CDR3 sequences, with around 12% observed a single time. This clonotype was recorded at least ten times. Its antigen is as yet unknown. Study-wide findings and caveats: It was in persistent disease that TRBV28, TRBJ1-2 and TRBJ2-5 were favored. Less diverse TCR repertoires were seen in persistent Graves' patients than in newly diagnosed ones.

Per the germline V gene, CDR1 is SGHRS and CDR2 is YFSETQ. The length of the CDR3 is 12 residues. V lost 1 base and J 5 bases, leaving 7 bases between the germline ends. This sample also appeared in a second study, on T cells in Graves' hyperthyroidism and ophthalmopathy. That work adds: Initially, a first-round RT-PCR of the TCR CDR3 employed the HTBI primer set.

The clonotype originates from a woman aged 25 to 39 with Graves disease. The rearrangement uses TRBV5-1 and TRBJ2-7; D perhaps matches TRBD1 (5 bases). Material: peripheral blood mononuclear cells (PBMCs), obtained at new diagnosis, from a patient treated with antithyroid drugs. The CDR3 loop is CASSLKGNEQYF. Written as DNA, the CDR3 is TGCGCCAGCAGCTTGAAGGGGAACGAGCAGTACTTC.